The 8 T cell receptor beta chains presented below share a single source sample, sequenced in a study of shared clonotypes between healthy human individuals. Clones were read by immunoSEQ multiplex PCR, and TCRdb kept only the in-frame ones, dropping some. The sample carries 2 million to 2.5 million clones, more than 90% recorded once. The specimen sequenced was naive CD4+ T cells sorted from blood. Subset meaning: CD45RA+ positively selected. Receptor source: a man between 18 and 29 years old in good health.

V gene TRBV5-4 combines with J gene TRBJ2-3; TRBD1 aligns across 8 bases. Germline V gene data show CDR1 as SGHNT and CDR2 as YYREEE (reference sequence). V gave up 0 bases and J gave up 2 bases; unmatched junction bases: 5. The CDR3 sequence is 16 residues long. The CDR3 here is CASSLAWTGNTDTQYF. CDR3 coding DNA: TGTGCCAGCAGCTTGGCCTGGACAGGGAACACAGATACGCAGTATTTT.

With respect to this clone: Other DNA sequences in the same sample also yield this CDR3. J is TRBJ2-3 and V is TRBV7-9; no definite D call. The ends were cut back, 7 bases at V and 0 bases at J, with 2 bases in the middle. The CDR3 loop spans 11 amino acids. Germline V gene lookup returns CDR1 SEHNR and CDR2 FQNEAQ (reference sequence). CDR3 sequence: CASTSTDTQYF. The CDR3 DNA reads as TGTGCCAGCACTAGCACAGATACGCAGTATTTT.

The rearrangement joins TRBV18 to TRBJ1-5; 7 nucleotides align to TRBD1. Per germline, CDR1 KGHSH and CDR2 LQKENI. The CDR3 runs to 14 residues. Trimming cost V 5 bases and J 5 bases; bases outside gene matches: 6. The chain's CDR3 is CASSVQGRDQPQHF. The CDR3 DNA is TGTGCCAGCTCAGTACAGGGGAGGGATCAGCCCCAGCATTTT.

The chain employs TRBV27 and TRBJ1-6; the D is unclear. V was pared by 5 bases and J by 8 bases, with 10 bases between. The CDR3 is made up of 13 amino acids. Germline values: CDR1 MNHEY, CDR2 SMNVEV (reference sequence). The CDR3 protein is CASSPRGDSPLHF. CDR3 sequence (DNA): TGTGCCAGCAGTCCCCGTGGGGATTCACCCCTCCACTTT.

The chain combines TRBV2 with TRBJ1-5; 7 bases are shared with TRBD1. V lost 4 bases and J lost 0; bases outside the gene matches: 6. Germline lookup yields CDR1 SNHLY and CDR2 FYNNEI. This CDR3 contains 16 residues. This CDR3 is CASSADRQYSNQPQHF. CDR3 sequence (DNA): TGTGCCAGCAGTGCGGACAGGCAATATAGCAATCAGCCCCAGCATTTT. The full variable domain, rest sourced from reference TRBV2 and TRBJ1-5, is EPEVTQTPSHQVTQMGQEVILRCVPISNHLYFYWYRQILGQKVEFLVSFYNNEISEKSEIFDDQFSVERPDGSNFTLKIRSTKLEDSAMYFCASSADRQYSNQPQHFGDGTRLSIL.

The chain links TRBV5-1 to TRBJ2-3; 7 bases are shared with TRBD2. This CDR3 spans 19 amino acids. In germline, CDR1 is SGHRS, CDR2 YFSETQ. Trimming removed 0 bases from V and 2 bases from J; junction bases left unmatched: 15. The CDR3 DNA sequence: TGCGCCAGCAGCTTGGGACAGAGGCCTCAAGCGGGAACCACAGATACGCAGTATTTT. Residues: CASSLGQRPQAGTTDTQYF.

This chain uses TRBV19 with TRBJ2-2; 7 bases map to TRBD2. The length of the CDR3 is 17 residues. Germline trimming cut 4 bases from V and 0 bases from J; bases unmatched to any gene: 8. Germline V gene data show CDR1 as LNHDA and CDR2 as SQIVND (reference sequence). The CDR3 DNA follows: TGTGCCAGTAGTACAACTTGGGGAGGGACGAACACCGGGGAGCTGTTTTTT. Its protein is CASSTTWGGTNTGELFF.

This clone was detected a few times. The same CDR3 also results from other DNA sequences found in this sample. The CDR3 bases are TGTGCCAGCAGCCTGGGACAGAATCAGCCCCAGCATTTT. Amino acid sequence: CASSLGQNQPQHF. The rearrangement uses TRBV11-2 and TRBJ1-5, with 7 bases lining up with TRBD1. Germline trimming cut 5 bases from V and 4 bases from J; bases unmatched to any gene: 2. CDR3 length: 13 residues. CDR1 is SGHAT, CDR2 FQNNGV, per germline.